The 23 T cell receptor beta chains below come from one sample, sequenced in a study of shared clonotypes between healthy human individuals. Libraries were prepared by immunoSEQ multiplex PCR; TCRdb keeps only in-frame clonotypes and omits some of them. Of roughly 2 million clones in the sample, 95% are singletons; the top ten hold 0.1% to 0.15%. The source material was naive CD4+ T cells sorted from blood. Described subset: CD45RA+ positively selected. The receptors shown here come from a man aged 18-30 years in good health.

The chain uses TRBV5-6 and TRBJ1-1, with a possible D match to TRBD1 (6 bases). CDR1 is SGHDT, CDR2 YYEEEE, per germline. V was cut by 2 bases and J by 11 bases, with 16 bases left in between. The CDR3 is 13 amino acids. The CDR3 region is CASSLEGGKDAFF. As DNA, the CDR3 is TGTGCCAGCAGCTTAGAGGGGGGGAAAGACGCTTTCTTT.

CDR3 sequence: CAWSAPMNTEAFF. CDR3 DNA sequence: TGTGCCTGGAGTGCCCCAATGAACACTGAAGCTTTCTTT. The J gene is TRBJ1-1, the V gene TRBV30, with D hard to call. The CDR3 sequence is 13 residues long. Trimming pared 1 base from V and 0 bases from J, leaving 6 bases between. Looked up from germline, CDR1 is GTSNPN and CDR2 is SVGIG (reference sequence). Looking up the rest from reference TRBV30 and TRBJ1-1 gives the full variable domain: SQTIHQWPATLVQPVGSPLSLECTVEGTSNPNLYWYRQAAGRGLQLLFYSVGIGQISSEVPQNLSASRPQDRQFILSSKKLLLSDSGFYLCAWSAPMNTEAFFGQGTRLTVV.

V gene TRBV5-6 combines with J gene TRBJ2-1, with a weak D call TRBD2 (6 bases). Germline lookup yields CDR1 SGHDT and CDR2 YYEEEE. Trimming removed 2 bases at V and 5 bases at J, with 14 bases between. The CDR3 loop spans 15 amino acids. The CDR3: CASSFDGRDHNEQFF. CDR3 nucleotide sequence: TGTGCCAGCAGCTTCGACGGGAGAGATCACAATGAGCAGTTCTTC.

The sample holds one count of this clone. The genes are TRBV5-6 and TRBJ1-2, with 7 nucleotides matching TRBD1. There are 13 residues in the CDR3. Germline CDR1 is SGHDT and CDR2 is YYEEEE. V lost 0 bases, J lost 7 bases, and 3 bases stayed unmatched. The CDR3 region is CASSLGTGFGYTF. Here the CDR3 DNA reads TGTGCCAGCAGCTTGGGGACAGGTTTTGGCTACACCTTC.

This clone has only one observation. This CDR3 reads CASSETGLNTEAFF. DNA of the CDR3: TGCGCCAGCAGTGAAACAGGCCTGAACACTGAAGCTTTCTTT. This rearrangement joins TRBV10-1 to TRBJ1-1, with D perhaps TRBD1 (5 bases). The CDR3 loop spans 14 amino acids. CDR1 is WNHNN, CDR2 SYGVQD, per germline (reference sequence). Between the trimmed V and J ends, which lost 3 bases and 0 bases, there was a span of 8 bases.

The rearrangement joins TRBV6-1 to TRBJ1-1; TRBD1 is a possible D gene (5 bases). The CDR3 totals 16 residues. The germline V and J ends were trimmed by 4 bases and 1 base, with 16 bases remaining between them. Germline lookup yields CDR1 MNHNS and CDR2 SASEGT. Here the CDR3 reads CASSVSPGLQNTEAFF. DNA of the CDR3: TGTGCCAGCAGTGTATCACCGGGACTGCAGAACACTGAAGCTTTCTTT.

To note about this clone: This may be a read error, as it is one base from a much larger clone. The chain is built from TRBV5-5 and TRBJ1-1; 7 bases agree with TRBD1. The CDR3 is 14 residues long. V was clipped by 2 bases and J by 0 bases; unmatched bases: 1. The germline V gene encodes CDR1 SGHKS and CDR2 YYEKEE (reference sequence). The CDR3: CASSLTGVNTEAFF. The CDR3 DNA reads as TGTGCCAGCAGCTTAACAGGGGTGAACACTGAAGCTTTCTTT.

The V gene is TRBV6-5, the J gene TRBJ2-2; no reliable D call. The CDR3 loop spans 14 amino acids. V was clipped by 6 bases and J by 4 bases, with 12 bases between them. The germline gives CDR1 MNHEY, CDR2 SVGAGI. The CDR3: CASRRVGSTGELFF. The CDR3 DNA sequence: TGTGCCAGCAGACGAGTAGGGTCCACCGGGGAGCTGTTTTTT.

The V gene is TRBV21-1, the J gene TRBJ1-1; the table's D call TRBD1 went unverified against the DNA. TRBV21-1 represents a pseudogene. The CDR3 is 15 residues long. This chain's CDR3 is CASSALPGPNTEAFF. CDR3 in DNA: TGTGCCAGCAGCGCCTTGCCAGGCCCGAACACTGAAGCTTTCTTT.

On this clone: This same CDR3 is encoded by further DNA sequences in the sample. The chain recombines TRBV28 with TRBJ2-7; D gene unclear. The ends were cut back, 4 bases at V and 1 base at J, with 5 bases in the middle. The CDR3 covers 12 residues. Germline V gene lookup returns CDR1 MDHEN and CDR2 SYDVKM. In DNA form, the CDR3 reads TGTGCCAGCAGTTCGGCGTCCTACGAGCAGTACTTC. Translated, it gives CASSSASYEQYF.

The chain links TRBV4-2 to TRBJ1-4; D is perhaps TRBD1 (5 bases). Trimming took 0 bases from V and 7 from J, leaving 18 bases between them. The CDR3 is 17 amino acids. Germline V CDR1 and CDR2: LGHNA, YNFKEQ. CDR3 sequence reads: CASSQETGQGFTEKLFF. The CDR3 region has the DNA TGTGCCAGCAGCCAAGAGACTGGGCAGGGCTTTACTGAAAAACTGTTTTTT.

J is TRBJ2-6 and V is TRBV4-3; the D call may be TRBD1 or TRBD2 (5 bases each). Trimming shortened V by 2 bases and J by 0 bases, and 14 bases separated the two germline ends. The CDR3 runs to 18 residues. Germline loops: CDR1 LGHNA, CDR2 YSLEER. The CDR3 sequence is CASSQQPGRFSGANVLTF. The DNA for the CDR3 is TGCGCCAGCAGCCAACAACCGGGACGGTTCTCTGGGGCCAACGTCCTGACTTTC.

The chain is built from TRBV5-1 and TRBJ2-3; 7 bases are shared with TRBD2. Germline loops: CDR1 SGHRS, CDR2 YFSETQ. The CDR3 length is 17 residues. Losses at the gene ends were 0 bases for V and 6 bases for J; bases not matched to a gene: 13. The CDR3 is CASSLGGGGTTSDTQYF. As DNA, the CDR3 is TGCGCCAGCAGCTTGGGAGGAGGCGGGACTACCTCCGATACGCAGTATTTT.

The CDR3 DNA reads TGTGCCTGGAGCCCCGGACAGCCCTCTGGAAACACCATATATTTT. Residues: CAWSPGQPSGNTIYF. The rearrangement uses TRBV30 and TRBJ1-3; perhaps TRBD1 as D (6 bases). Germline V gives CDR1 GTSNPN, CDR2 SVGIG (reference sequence). The CDR3 runs 15 residues. V was shortened by 3 bases and J by 0 bases, with 12 bases between the two germline ends.

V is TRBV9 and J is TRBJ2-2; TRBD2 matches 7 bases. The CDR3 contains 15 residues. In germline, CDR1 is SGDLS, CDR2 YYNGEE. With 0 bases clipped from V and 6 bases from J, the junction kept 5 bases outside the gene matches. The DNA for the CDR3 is TGTGCCAGCAGCGTAGACCTCCGGGGGGCCGGGGAGCTGTTTTTT. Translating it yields CASSVDLRGAGELFF.

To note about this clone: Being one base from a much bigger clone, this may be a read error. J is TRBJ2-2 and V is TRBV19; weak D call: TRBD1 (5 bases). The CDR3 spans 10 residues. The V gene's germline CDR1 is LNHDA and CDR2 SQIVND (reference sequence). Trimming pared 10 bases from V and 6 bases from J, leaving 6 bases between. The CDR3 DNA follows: TGTGCCACCAGGGCCGGGGAGCTGTTTTTT. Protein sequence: CATRAGELFF.

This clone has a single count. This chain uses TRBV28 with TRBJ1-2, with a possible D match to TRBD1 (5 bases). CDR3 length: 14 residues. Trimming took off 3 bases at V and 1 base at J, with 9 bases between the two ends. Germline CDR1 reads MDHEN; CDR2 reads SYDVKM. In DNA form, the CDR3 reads TGTGCCAGCAGTTTGGGTAGGGGTAACTATGGCTACACCTTC. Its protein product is CASSLGRGNYGYTF.

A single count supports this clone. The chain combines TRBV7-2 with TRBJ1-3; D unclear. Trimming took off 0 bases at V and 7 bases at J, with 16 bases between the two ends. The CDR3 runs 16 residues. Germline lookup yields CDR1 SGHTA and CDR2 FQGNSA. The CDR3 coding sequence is TGTGCCAGCAGCTTAGCCGGAACAGCCGGAGGGAACACCATATATTTT. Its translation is CASSLAGTAGGNTIYF. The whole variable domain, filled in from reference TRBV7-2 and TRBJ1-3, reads GAGVSQSPSNKVTEKGKDVELRCDPISGHTALYWYRQSLGQGLEFLIYFQGNSAPDKSGLPSDRFSAERTGGSVSTLTIQRTQQEDSAVYLCASSLAGTAGGNTIYFGEGSWLTVV.

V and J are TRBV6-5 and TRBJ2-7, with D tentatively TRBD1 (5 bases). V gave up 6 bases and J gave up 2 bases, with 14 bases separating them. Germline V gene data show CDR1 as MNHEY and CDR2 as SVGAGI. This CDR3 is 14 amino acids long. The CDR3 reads CASRKDSPTYEQYF. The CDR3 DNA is TGTGCCAGCAGAAAAGACAGTCCAACCTACGAGCAGTACTTC.

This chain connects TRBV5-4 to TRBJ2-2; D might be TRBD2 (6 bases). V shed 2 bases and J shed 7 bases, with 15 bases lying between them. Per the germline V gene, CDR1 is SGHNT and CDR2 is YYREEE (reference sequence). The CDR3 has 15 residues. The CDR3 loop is CASSLGGTLGGELFF. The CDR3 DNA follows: TGTGCCAGCAGCTTAGGAGGGACGCTGGGCGGGGAGCTGTTTTTT.

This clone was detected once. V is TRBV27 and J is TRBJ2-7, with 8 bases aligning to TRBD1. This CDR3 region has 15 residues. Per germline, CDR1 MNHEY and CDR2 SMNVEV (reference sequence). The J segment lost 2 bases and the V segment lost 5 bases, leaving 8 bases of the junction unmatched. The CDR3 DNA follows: TGTGCCAGCAGTCCCAGGACAGGGCCAACCTACGAGCAGTACTTC. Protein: CASSPRTGPTYEQYF.

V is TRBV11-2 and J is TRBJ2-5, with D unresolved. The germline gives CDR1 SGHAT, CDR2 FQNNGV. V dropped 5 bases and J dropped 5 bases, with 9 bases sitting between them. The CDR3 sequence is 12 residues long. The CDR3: CASSVHAETQYF. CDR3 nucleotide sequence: TGTGCCAGCAGCGTACACGCGGAGACCCAGTACTTC.

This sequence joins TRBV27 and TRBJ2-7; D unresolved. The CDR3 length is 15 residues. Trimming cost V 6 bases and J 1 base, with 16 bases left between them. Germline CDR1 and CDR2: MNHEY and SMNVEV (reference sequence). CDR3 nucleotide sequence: TGTGCCAGCAGCCCTCAAGCTTTGATTTCCTACGAGCAGTACTTC. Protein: CASSPQALISYEQYF.